One and the same sample provided the 11 T cell receptor beta chains below, sequenced in a study of CD8+ T cells in alopecia areata (dated by TCRdb to 2016 to 2019). The method was the immunoSEQ multiplex PCR assay. RNA was extracted from all samples and reverse transcribed into cDNA, which served as template for TCR sequencing. This immuneACCESS table, as held by TCRdb, lists in-frame sequences with V and J called but not all clones. Of the missing ones, under half trace to an unresolved V gene in checked studies; the others have no known cause. This sample lists some 180,000 clones; more than 50% were detected once. 4.9% of the sample belongs to the ten largest clones. Sequenced material: CD8+ T cells sorted from blood. The receptors were sampled from a human donor in good health.

This chain uses TRBV30 with TRBJ1-2; the D is unclear. The CDR3 has 14 amino acids. CDR1 and CDR2 (germline): GTSNPN, SVGIG (reference sequence). V was clipped by 5 bases and J by 2 bases, with 15 bases between them. This chain's CDR3 is CAWALRVGNYGYTF. The CDR3 coding sequence is TGTGCCTGGGCCCTTCGGGTAGGGAACTATGGCTACACCTTC.

The chain employs TRBV6-1 and TRBJ1-2; D unresolved. With 1 base removed from V and 4 bases from J, the gap between germline ends came to 10 bases. Germline values: CDR1 MNHNS, CDR2 SASEGT. This CDR3 region has 14 residues. The CDR3 loop reads CASSEDNRIYGYTF. CDR3 nucleotides: TGTGCCAGCAGTGAAGACAACAGAATCTATGGCTACACCTTC.

V gene TRBV29-1 combines with J gene TRBJ2-5; D might be TRBD2 (5 bases). Germline values: CDR1 SQVTM, CDR2 ANQGSEA. This CDR3 region has 14 residues. Trimming stripped 6 bases from V and 5 bases from J, with 19 bases between. CDR3 nucleotides: TGCAGCGTCCCTACTGGCTGGACGGGGGAGACCCAGTACTTC. The encoded protein is CSVPTGWTGETQYF.

This rearrangement joins TRBV6-6 to TRBJ2-7; D remains unclear. Germline V lookup: CDR1 MNHNY, CDR2 SVGAGI (reference sequence). V dropped 5 bases and J dropped 2 bases, with 13 bases sitting between them. The CDR3 sequence is 14 residues long. CDR3 sequence: CASSPRAQAYEQYF. The CDR3, as DNA: TGTGCCAGCAGTCCTCGGGCACAAGCCTACGAGCAGTACTTC.

V usage is TRBV29-1 and J usage is TRBJ2-7, with D perhaps matching TRBD2 (8 bases). The length of the CDR3 is 13 residues. In germline, CDR1 is SQVTM, CDR2 ANQGSEA. Trimming left V 1 base short and J 6 bases short, with 13 bases between. Here the CDR3 reads CSVEAGRGLEQYF. CDR3 nucleotide sequence: TGCAGCGTTGAAGCCGGGAGGGGGCTCGAGCAGTACTTC.

The count of this clone is one. The V call is TRBV7-9, the J call TRBJ1-5, with 9 bases lining up with TRBD1. This CDR3 has 16 amino acids. CDR1 is SEHNR, CDR2 FQNEAQ, per germline (reference sequence). V was clipped by 4 bases and J by 0 bases; unmatched bases: 4. The CDR3 here is CASSWTGDYSNQPQHF. The CDR3 coding sequence is TGTGCCAGCAGCTGGACAGGGGATTATAGCAATCAGCCCCAGCATTTT.

This sequence joins TRBV4-1 and TRBJ1-2; no definite D call. The germline V gene has CDR1 MGHRA and CDR2 YSYEKL. Trimming cost V 0 bases and J 3 bases, with 11 bases left between them. This CDR3 spans 15 amino acids. CDR3 protein: CASSQDSAEYYGYTF. CDR3 nucleotide sequence: TGCGCCAGCAGCCAAGATTCGGCGGAGTACTATGGCTACACCTTC.

This clone was seen more than once but under ten times. The V gene is TRBV15, the J gene TRBJ2-3; 8 nucleotides match TRBD2. The CDR3 extends over 15 amino acids. Trimming at V came to 0 bases and at J to 12 bases, leaving 11 bases not matched to a gene. CDR1 and CDR2 (germline): LNHNV, YYDKDF (reference sequence). The CDR3 coding sequence is TGTGCCACCAGCAGAGAAGCGGGGGATTCCCTTAGACAGTATTTT. This encodes CATSREAGDSLRQYF.

The chain uses TRBV6-5 and TRBJ1-1; D gene ambiguous. CDR1 MNHEY and CDR2 SVGAGI come from the germline V gene. The CDR3 extends over 15 amino acids. The V gene lost 2 bases and the J gene lost 3 bases, with 13 bases spanning the gap. In DNA, the CDR3 is TGTGCCAGCAGTTACAAAGCAGTTTGGTACACTGAAGCTTTCTTT. Its protein is CASSYKAVWYTEAFF.

J is TRBJ2-2 and V is TRBV29-1; D is uncertain. V lost 2 bases and J 6 bases, leaving 13 bases between the germline ends. Germline CDR1 and CDR2: SQVTM and ANQGSEA. The CDR3 sequence is 14 residues long. CDR3 amino acids: CSVESSWGPGELFF. Written as DNA, the CDR3 is TGCAGCGTTGAAAGTTCTTGGGGTCCCGGGGAGCTGTTTTTT.

The chain is built from TRBV7-9 and TRBJ1-5; tentative D call: TRBD1 (6 bases). With 5 bases removed from V and 5 bases from J, the gap between germline ends came to 10 bases. Per the germline V gene, CDR1 is SEHNR and CDR2 is FQNEAQ (reference sequence). This CDR3 comprises 13 residues. CDR3 protein: CASSLRGYQPQHF. Written as DNA, the CDR3 is TGTGCCAGCAGCCTCAGGGGATATCAGCCCCAGCATTTT.